The 9 T cell receptor beta chains below all came from one sample that was sequenced in a study of T cell responses to AZD1222 COVID-19 vaccine listed by TCRdb under 2021. Library construction relied on the immunoSEQ multiplex PCR assay. In its TCRdb copy, this immuneACCESS table keeps in-frame sequences only and misses some clones. Where compared with another copy, unresolved V genes explain less than half of these, and the others have no known cause. The sample table lists fewer than 200,000 clones, around 92% of them with a count of one. The ten largest clones capture around 4.4% of the sample. The sample's time point label, in plain terms: baseline before first vaccination. This specimen's treatment or condition label, per the study, means: meningococcal conjugate vaccine given as trial control. This sample comprised peripheral blood, obtained on day 0 of MenACWY control vaccination. These receptors were collected from an adult in good health.

This clone was detected a few times. This sequence joins TRBV28 and TRBJ1-2; 8 positions agree with TRBD1. The CDR3 has 15 residues. Germline loops: CDR1 MDHEN, CDR2 SYDVKM. J lost 3 bases, V lost 6 bases, and 9 bases had no gene match. In DNA, the CDR3 is TGTGCCAGCAGCCGAGTGGCAGGGGGCGACTATGGCTACACCTTC. Translation: CASSRVAGGDYGYTF.

The CDR3 DNA reads as TGTGCCAGCAGTTCATCCAAACCGGACCATCAGCCCCAGCATTTT. It specifies CASSSSKPDHQPQHF. V and J are TRBV6-5 and TRBJ1-5; D unresolved. CDR1 and CDR2 (germline): MNHEY, SVGAGI. The CDR3 spans 15 residues. Between the trimmed V and J ends, which lost 4 bases and 5 bases, there was a span of 15 bases.

CDR3 bases: TGTGCCAGCTCACCGGGGGGGATTGGCTCCTACAATGAGCAGTTCTTC. Protein product: CASSPGGIGSYNEQFF. The chain uses TRBV18 and TRBJ2-1, with 7 bases that match TRBD2. From germline, CDR1 is KGHSH and CDR2 LQKENI. The CDR3 spans 16 residues. The J segment lost 0 bases and the V segment lost 3 bases, leaving 5 bases of the junction unmatched.

V and J are TRBV30 and TRBJ1-1; D is undetermined. The CDR3 totals 13 residues. Per germline, CDR1 GTSNPN and CDR2 SVGIG (reference sequence). Trimming shortened V by 5 bases and J by 4 bases, and 14 bases separated the two germline ends. The chain's CDR3 is CAWGHPRATEAFF. The CDR3, as DNA: TGTGCCTGGGGGCACCCAAGGGCCACTGAAGCTTTCTTT.

CDR3 sequence reads: CASSSERDSGGEKLFF. CDR3 nucleotides: TGTGCCAGTAGTAGCGAAAGGGACAGCGGTGGCGAAAAACTGTTTTTT. The genes are TRBV19 and TRBJ1-4, with 7 bases fitting TRBD1. Germline CDR1 and CDR2: LNHDA and SQIVND (reference sequence). The CDR3 has 16 amino acids. V was clipped by 4 bases and J by 8 bases; unmatched bases: 13.

V gene TRBV30 combines with J gene TRBJ1-6; D gene uncertain. This CDR3 contains 16 residues. Germline V CDR1 and CDR2: GTSNPN, SVGIG (reference sequence). The V and J ends lost 4 bases and 2 bases respectively, with 15 bases between them. CDR3 in amino acids: CAWIPPGSTYNSPLHF. CDR3 nucleotide sequence: TGTGCCTGGATACCTCCTGGTTCCACCTATAATTCACCCCTCCACTTT.

J is TRBJ2-7 and V is TRBV13, with D perhaps being TRBD1 or TRBD2 (5 bases each). Trimming cost V 5 bases and J 3 bases, with 17 bases left between them. From germline, CDR1 is PRHDT and CDR2 FYEKMQ (reference sequence). The CDR3 totals 15 residues. CDR3 sequence: CASSKRGRLLYEQYF. The CDR3 nucleotides are TGTGCCAGCAGCAAAAGGGGACGATTGCTCTACGAGCAGTACTTC.

The rearrangement joins TRBV7-9 to TRBJ1-1; D ambiguous. Germline CDR1 is SEHNR and CDR2 is FQNEAQ (reference sequence). V was shortened by 4 bases and J by 3 bases, with 9 bases between the two germline ends. This CDR3 is built from 13 residues. Here the CDR3 DNA reads TGTGCCAGCAGCTCTCCGACGGACACTGAAGCTTTCTTT. As protein: CASSSPTDTEAFF.

V gene TRBV7-9 combines with J gene TRBJ1-2; tentative D call: TRBD1 (6 bases). The CDR3 extends over 15 amino acids. The V end was cut by 2 bases, the J end by 8 bases, with 18 bases between. Germline V lookup: CDR1 SEHNR, CDR2 FQNEAQ (reference sequence). The CDR3 protein is CASSLMPLQGNGYTF. The CDR3 DNA follows: TGTGCCAGCAGCTTAATGCCCCTACAGGGAAACGGCTACACCTTC.